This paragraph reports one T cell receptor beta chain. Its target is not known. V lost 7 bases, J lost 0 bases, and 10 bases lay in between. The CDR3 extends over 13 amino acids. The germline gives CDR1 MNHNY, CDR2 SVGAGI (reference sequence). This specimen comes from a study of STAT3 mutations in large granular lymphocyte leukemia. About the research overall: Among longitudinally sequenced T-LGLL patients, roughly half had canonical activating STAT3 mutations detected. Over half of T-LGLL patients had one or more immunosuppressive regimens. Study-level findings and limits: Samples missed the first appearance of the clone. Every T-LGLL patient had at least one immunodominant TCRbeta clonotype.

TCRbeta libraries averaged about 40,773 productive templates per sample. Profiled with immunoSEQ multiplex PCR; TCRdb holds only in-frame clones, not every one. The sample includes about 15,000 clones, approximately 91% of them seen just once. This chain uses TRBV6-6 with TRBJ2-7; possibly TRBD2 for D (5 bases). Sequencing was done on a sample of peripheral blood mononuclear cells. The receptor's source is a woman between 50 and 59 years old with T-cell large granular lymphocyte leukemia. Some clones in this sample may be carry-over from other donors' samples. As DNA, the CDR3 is TGTGCCAGCAAGAGGGCTAGCTCCTACGAGCAGTACTTC. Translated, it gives CASKRASSYEQYF.